Shown below are 25 T cell receptor beta chains from a single sample sequenced in a study of shared clonotypes between healthy human individuals. Data came from immunoSEQ multiplex PCR; TCRdb stores just in-frame clones and leaves some out. The data contain roughly 2.5 million clones, approximately 94% of them singletons. Sequencing used naive CD4+ T cells sorted from blood. Subset: CD45RA+ positively selected. These receptors originate from a young man in good health.

The V gene is TRBV5-4, the J gene TRBJ1-3, with a weak D call TRBD1 (6 bases). Germline V gene data show CDR1 as SGHNT and CDR2 as YYREEE (reference sequence). The V end was cut by 3 bases, the J end by 3 bases, with 13 bases between. This CDR3 comprises 15 residues. The CDR3 DNA reads TGTGCCAGCAGCTCGGTGACAGGTGGTGGAAACACCATATATTTT. As protein: CASSSVTGGGNTIYF. Together with reference TRBV5-4 and TRBJ1-3, the CDR3 gives the full variable domain: ETGVTQSPTHLIKTRGQQVTLRCSSQSGHNTVSWYQQALGQGPQFIFQYYREEENGRGNFPPRFSGLQFPNYSSELNVNALELDDSALYLCASSSVTGGGNTIYFGEGSWLTVV.

The rearrangement links TRBV7-9 to TRBJ2-7; D unresolved. Germline CDR1 is SEHNR and CDR2 is FQNEAQ (reference sequence). The CDR3 loop spans 11 amino acids. The V gene lost 5 bases and the J gene lost 7 bases, with 9 bases spanning the gap. The CDR3 here is CASSPHGEQYF. The CDR3 nucleotides read TGTGCCAGCAGCCCCCATGGGGAGCAGTACTTC.

This clone was detected only once. The rearrangement joins TRBV6-1 to TRBJ2-1, with a tentative D call TRBD1 (6 bases). This CDR3 region has 16 residues. In germline, CDR1 is MNHNS, CDR2 SASEGT. Trimming stripped 4 bases from V and 3 bases from J, with 16 bases between. This CDR3 is CASSASGTIGYNEQFF. The DNA for the CDR3 is TGTGCCAGCAGTGCCTCCGGGACAATCGGCTACAATGAGCAGTTCTTC.

The chain employs TRBV5-1 and TRBJ2-3; TRBD1 matches 8 bases. The CDR3 totals 14 residues. The junction had 2 bases not matched to a gene; V was cut back by 3 bases and J by 2 bases. Germline V gene data show CDR1 as SGHRS and CDR2 as YFSETQ. The DNA for the CDR3 is TGCGCCAGCAGCTCGGGACAGGTCACAGATACGCAGTATTTT. It specifies CASSSGQVTDTQYF.

About this clone itself: This may be a read error, as it is one base from a much larger clone. Other DNA sequences in this sample translate to the same CDR3. V usage is TRBV18 and J usage is TRBJ2-3; no clear D. This CDR3 is 12 amino acids long. The V gene's germline CDR1 is KGHSH and CDR2 LQKENI. Trimming left V 6 bases short and J 0 bases short, with 4 bases between. The CDR3 is CASSPSTDTQYF. DNA for the CDR3: TGTGCCAGCTCGCCTAGCACAGATACGCAGTATTTT.

This chain connects TRBV4-3 to TRBJ2-2; possibly TRBD1 for D (5 bases). The CDR3 runs to 16 residues. Trimming pared 0 bases from V and 2 bases from J, leaving 10 bases between. Per the germline V gene, CDR1 is LGHNA and CDR2 is YSLEER. CDR3 coding DNA: TGCGCCAGCAGCCAAGAAACAGGACGAAACACCGGGGAGCTGTTTTTT. Protein product: CASSQETGRNTGELFF.

V is TRBV7-2 and J is TRBJ1-2, with 9 bases matching TRBD1. The V segment lost 5 bases and the J segment 3 bases; nucleotides outside the gene matches: 7. Germline V gives CDR1 SGHTA, CDR2 FQGNSA. CDR3 size: 15 residues. The CDR3, as DNA: TGTGCCAGCAGCCCTGGACAGGGGTCTGACTATGGCTACACCTTC. Protein sequence: CASSPGQGSDYGYTF. Full variable domain (remainder filled in from reference TRBV7-2 and TRBJ1-2): GAGVSQSPSNKVTEKGKDVELRCDPISGHTALYWYRQSLGQGLEFLIYFQGNSAPDKSGLPSDRFSAERTGGSVSTLTIQRTQQEDSAVYLCASSPGQGSDYGYTFGSGTRLTVV.

As to this clone: This specimen includes other DNA sequences encoding the same CDR3. This sequence joins TRBV18 and TRBJ1-1, with a tentative D call TRBD1 (6 bases). Trimming removed 3 bases at V and 6 bases at J, with 11 bases between. Germline V gene sequence: CDR1 KGHSH, CDR2 LQKENI. This CDR3 region has 13 residues. CDR3 amino acids: CASSPPGAPEAFF. The DNA for the CDR3 is TGTGCCAGCTCACCTCCAGGGGCCCCTGAAGCTTTCTTT.

Turning to this clone: One junction end does not reproduce the germline sequence, and a read error may be involved. This chain uses TRBV28 with TRBJ1-3; no definite D call. Germline CDR1 MDHEN, CDR2 SYDVKM. This CDR3 is built from 11 residues. This CDR3 reads CASILGNTIYF. Here the CDR3 DNA reads TGTGCCAGCATTTTAGGAAACACCATATATTTT.

The V call is TRBV5-6, the J call TRBJ2-2, with D unclear. This CDR3 comprises 15 residues. V lost 0 bases to trimming and J lost 0 bases, with 6 bases between them. Germline V gene lookup returns CDR1 SGHDT and CDR2 YYEEEE. This chain's CDR3 is CASSLVQTNTGELFF. In nucleotides, the CDR3 is TGTGCCAGCAGCTTGGTCCAGACGAACACCGGGGAGCTGTTTTTT.

A single count supports this clone. The chain is built from TRBV7-2 and TRBJ2-3, with 7 bases aligning to TRBD2. This CDR3 comprises 15 residues. Germline V CDR1 and CDR2: SGHTA, FQGNSA. Trimming cost V 6 bases and J 4 bases; bases outside gene matches: 10. The CDR3 reads CASSPKRTRADTQYF. CDR3 nucleotides: TGTGCCAGCAGTCCAAAAAGGACTAGGGCAGATACGCAGTATTTT.

CDR3: CASSLDRQTGELFF. As DNA, the CDR3 is TGCGCCAGCAGCTTGGACCGACAGACCGGGGAGCTGTTTTTT. The chain carries TRBV5-1 and TRBJ2-2; possible D gene TRBD1, 5 bases. The CDR3 covers 14 residues. The germline gives CDR1 SGHRS, CDR2 YFSETQ. The V gene lost 0 bases and the J gene lost 5 bases, with 8 bases spanning the gap. The full variable domain, in which reference TRBV5-1 and TRBJ2-2 provide the parts outside the CDR3, is KAGVTQTPRYLIKTRGQQVTLSCSPISGHRSVSWYQQTPGQGLQFLFEYFSETQRNKGNFPGRFSGRQFSNSRSEMNVSTLELGDSALYLCASSLDRQTGELFFGEGSRLTVL.

Remarks on this clone: This same CDR3 is encoded by further DNA sequences in the sample. The chain uses TRBV30 and TRBJ1-5; maybe TRBD1 (6 bases). From germline, CDR1 is GTSNPN and CDR2 SVGIG (reference sequence). The CDR3 totals 13 residues. V dropped 2 bases and J dropped 2 bases, with 7 bases sitting between them. CDR3 nucleotides: TGTGCCTGGAGTAGACAGGGCAATCAGCCCCAGCATTTT. Its translation is CAWSRQGNQPQHF.

In its sample, this clone was seen once. The V gene is TRBV5-1, the J gene TRBJ2-1, with D maybe TRBD2 (6 bases). The CDR3 is made up of 17 amino acids. Trimming took off 2 bases at V and 0 bases at J, with 15 bases between the two ends. Germline V gives CDR1 SGHRS, CDR2 YFSETQ. The CDR3 nucleotides are TGCGCCAGCAGCTTTGGAAGCGGGCCGAGCTCCTACAATGAGCAGTTCTTC. Protein sequence: CASSFGSGPSSYNEQFF. Using reference TRBV5-1 and TRBJ2-1 for the parts outside the CDR3, the full variable domain is KAGVTQTPRYLIKTRGQQVTLSCSPISGHRSVSWYQQTPGQGLQFLFEYFSETQRNKGNFPGRFSGRQFSNSRSEMNVSTLELGDSALYLCASSFGSGPSSYNEQFFGPGTRLTVL.

CDR3 sequence (DNA): TGTGCCAGCAGACAGGGATTCCATAATTCACCCCTCCACTTT. This sequence encodes CASRQGFHNSPLHF. The chain links TRBV18 to TRBJ1-6; 7 bases map to TRBD1. V shed 8 bases and J 5 bases; nucleotides not matched to a gene: 6. The CDR3 has 14 residues. From germline, CDR1 is KGHSH and CDR2 LQKENI.

Of note for this clone: Other DNA sequences within the sample encode an identical CDR3. V is TRBV6-5 and J is TRBJ2-7, with D possibly matching TRBD1 (6 bases). V was cut by 5 bases and J by 2 bases, with 13 bases left in between. The CDR3 runs to 14 residues. CDR1 and CDR2 (germline): MNHEY, SVGAGI. The CDR3 loop reads CASSLSGTPYEQYF. CDR3 sequence (DNA): TGTGCCAGCAGTCTCTCCGGGACACCCTACGAGCAGTACTTC.

The chain combines TRBV7-3 with TRBJ2-5; possible D gene TRBD1, 6 bases. The CDR3 is 14 amino acids. Germline V gene sequence: CDR1 SGHTA, CDR2 FQGTGA. With 3 bases removed from V and 5 bases from J, the gap between germline ends came to 13 bases. CDR3 DNA: TGTGCCAGCAGCTTTCTTCCGGGACACGAGACCCAGTACTTC. This translates into CASSFLPGHETQYF.

The J gene is TRBJ1-6, the V gene TRBV6-1; 8 nucleotides align to TRBD1. Germline V gene sequence: CDR1 MNHNS, CDR2 SASEGT. V shed 7 bases, J shed 7 bases, and the junction held 9 bases outside the gene matches. The CDR3 is made up of 15 amino acids. CDR3 DNA sequence: TGTGCCAGCAATGGTAGGACAGGGCACAATTCACCCCTCCACTTT. Its translation is CASNGRTGHNSPLHF.

This chain's CDR3 is CASSGTRVNTEAFF. CDR3 sequence (DNA): TGTGCCAGTAGTGGGACCCGGGTGAACACTGAAGCTTTCTTT. The J gene is TRBJ1-1, the V gene TRBV19; perhaps TRBD1 as D (5 bases). V was trimmed by 5 bases and J by 0 bases, leaving 10 bases between them. Per the germline V gene, CDR1 is LNHDA and CDR2 is SQIVND (reference sequence). The CDR3 has 14 residues.

V gene TRBV10-3 combines with J gene TRBJ1-3, with D perhaps matching TRBD1 (6 bases). V lost 3 bases and J 1 base, leaving 10 bases between the germline ends. The length of the CDR3 is 15 residues. In germline, CDR1 is ENHRY, CDR2 SYGVKD. The CDR3 region has the DNA TGTGCCATCAGTGACGTAGGGGGTTCTGGAAACACCATATATTTT. It codes for CAISDVGGSGNTIYF.

V usage is TRBV6-1 and J usage is TRBJ1-2; TRBD1 aligns across 7 bases. Germline V gene lookup returns CDR1 MNHNS and CDR2 SASEGT. The CDR3 has 15 residues. With 10 bases clipped from V and 2 bases from J, the junction kept 13 bases outside the gene matches. CDR3 amino acids: CANPSQGYWNYGYTF. CDR3 bases: TGTGCCAACCCGTCACAGGGGTACTGGAACTATGGCTACACCTTC.

As to this clone: Other DNA variants within this sample encode the same CDR3. This sequence joins TRBV9 and TRBJ2-1; tentatively, D is TRBD1 (5 bases). CDR1 is SGDLS and CDR2 is YYNGEE in the germline V gene. This CDR3 is built from 12 residues. With 0 bases removed from V and 9 bases from J, the gap between germline ends came to 7 bases. CDR3 residues: CASSVGGGEQFF. CDR3 bases: TGTGCCAGCAGCGTAGGGGGCGGTGAGCAGTTCTTC.

CDR3 sequence reads: CASSPEGATYNEQFF. Here the CDR3 DNA reads TGTGCCAGCAGCCCTGAGGGGGCCACCTACAATGAGCAGTTCTTC. This chain joins TRBV7-9 and TRBJ2-1; 7 bases align to TRBD1. V was pared by 5 bases and J by 2 bases, with 6 bases of the junction left unmatched. Per germline, CDR1 SEHNR and CDR2 FQNEAQ (reference sequence). The CDR3 has 15 residues.

The chain carries TRBV7-9 and TRBJ2-5; 7 bases map to TRBD1. V was pared by 5 bases and J by 1 base, with 7 bases of the junction left unmatched. Germline V gene lookup returns CDR1 SEHNR and CDR2 FQNEAQ (reference sequence). The CDR3 contains 15 residues. CDR3 loop: CASSAGTVVQETQYF. The CDR3 DNA follows: TGTGCCAGCAGCGCCGGGACAGTGGTCCAAGAGACCCAGTACTTC.

The V call is TRBV7-9, the J call TRBJ2-7; D may match TRBD1 or TRBD2 (7 bases each). Germline V gene lookup returns CDR1 SEHNR and CDR2 FQNEAQ (reference sequence). The V gene lost 5 bases and the J gene lost 4 bases, with 15 bases spanning the gap. The CDR3 is 14 residues long. CDR3 DNA sequence: TGTGCCAGCAGCCCAGGGGGAGGGTTGTACGAGCAGTACTTC. The encoded protein is CASSPGGGLYEQYF.